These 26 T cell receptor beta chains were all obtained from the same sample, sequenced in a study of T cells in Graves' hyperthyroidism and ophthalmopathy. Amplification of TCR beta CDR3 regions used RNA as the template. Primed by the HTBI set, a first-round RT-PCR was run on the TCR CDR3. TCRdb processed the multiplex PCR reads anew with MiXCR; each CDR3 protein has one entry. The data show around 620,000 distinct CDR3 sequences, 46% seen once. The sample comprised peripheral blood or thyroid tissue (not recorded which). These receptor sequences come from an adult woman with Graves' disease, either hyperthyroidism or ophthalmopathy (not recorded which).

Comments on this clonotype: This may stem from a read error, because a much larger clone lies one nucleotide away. The CDR3 reads CASSSDTSGNTIYF. In nucleotides, the CDR3 is TGTGCCAGCAGTTCCGACACCTCTGGAAACACCATATATTTT. The chain couples TRBV27 to TRBJ1-3, with D unresolved. The CDR3 loop spans 14 amino acids. Per the germline V gene, CDR1 is MNHEY and CDR2 is SMNVEV (reference sequence). The V end lost 4 bases, the J end lost 0 bases, and 7 bases lay between the germline ends.

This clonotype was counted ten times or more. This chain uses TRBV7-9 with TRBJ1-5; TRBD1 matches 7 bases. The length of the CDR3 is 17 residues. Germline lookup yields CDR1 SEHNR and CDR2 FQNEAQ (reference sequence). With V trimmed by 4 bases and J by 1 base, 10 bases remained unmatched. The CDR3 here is CASSWGGGPLSNQPQHF. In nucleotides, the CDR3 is TGTGCCAGCAGCTGGGGAGGGGGCCCATTAAGCAATCAGCCCCAGCATTTT. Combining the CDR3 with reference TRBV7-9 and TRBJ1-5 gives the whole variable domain DTGVSQNPRHKITKRGQNVTFRCDPISEHNRLYWYRQTLGQGPEFLTYFQNEAQLEKSRLLSDRFSAERPKGSFSTLEIQRTEQGDSAMYLCASSWGGGPLSNQPQHFGDGTRLSIL.

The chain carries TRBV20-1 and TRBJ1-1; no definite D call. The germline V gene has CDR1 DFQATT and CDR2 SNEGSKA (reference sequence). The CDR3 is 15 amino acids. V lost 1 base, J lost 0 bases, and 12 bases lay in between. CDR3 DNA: TGCAGTGCTAGAGGAGGGTTTAGGGTGAACACTGAAGCTTTCTTT. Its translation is CSARGGFRVNTEAFF.

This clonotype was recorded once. As DNA, the CDR3 is TGCAGCGTTGAAGATCGTGAGGGTCGTGTCTACGAGCAGTACTTC. Translated, it gives CSVEDREGRVYEQYF. The chain couples TRBV29-1 to TRBJ2-7; the D gene is possibly TRBD2 (5 bases). V gave up 0 bases and J gave up 3 bases, with 15 bases separating them. The germline V gene has CDR1 SQVTM and CDR2 ANQGSEA. This CDR3 contains 15 residues.

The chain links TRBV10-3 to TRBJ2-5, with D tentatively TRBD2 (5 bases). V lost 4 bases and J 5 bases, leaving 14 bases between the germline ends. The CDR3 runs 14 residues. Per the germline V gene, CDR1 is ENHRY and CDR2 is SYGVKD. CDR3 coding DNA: TGTGCCATCAGTGCCACCGGGATGATGGAGACCCAGTACTTC. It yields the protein CAISATGMMETQYF.

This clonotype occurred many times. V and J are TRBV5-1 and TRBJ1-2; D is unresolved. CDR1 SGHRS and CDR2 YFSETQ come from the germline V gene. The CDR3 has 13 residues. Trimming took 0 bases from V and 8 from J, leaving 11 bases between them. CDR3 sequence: CASSLDTSRGYTF. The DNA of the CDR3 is TGCGCCAGCAGCTTGGATACTAGCCGGGGCTACACCTTC.

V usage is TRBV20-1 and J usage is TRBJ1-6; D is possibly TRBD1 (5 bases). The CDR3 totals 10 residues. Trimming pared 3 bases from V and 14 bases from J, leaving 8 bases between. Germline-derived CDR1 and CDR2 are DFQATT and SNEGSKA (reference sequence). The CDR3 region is CSAREGALHF. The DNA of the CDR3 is TGCAGTGCTAGGGAAGGGGCCCTCCACTTT.

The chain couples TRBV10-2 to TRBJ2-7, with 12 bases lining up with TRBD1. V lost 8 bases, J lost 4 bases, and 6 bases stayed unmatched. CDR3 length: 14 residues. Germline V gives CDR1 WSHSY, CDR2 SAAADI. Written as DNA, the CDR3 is TGCGCCAGCGCAGGGACAGGGGGCTTGTACGAGCAGTACTTC. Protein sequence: CASAGTGGLYEQYF.

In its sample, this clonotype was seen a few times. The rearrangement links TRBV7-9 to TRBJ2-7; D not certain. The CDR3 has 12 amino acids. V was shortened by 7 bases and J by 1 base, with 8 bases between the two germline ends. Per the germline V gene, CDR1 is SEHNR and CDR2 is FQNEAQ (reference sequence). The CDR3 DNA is TGTGCCAGCACGGACCCTTCCTACGAGCAGTACTTC. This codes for CASTDPSYEQYF.

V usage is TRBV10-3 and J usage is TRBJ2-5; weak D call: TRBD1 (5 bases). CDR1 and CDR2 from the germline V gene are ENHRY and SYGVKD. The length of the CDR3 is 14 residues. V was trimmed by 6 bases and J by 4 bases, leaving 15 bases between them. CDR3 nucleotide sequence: TGTGCCATCAGGGAAGGGGCGCTCAGAGAGACCCAGTACTTC. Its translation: CAIREGALRETQYF.

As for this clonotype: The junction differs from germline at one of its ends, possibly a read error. DNA of the CDR3: TGCGCCGGCAGCTCCCCCGACAGCAATCAGCCCCAGCATTTT. This encodes CAGSSPDSNQPQHF. The rearrangement joins TRBV5-1 to TRBJ1-5; unclear D gene. CDR3 length equals 14 residues. Germline V gives CDR1 SGHRS, CDR2 YFSETQ.

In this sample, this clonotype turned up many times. The CDR3 loop is CASSLALSGRIQETQYF. Here the CDR3 DNA reads TGTGCCAGCAGCTTGGCTCTTAGCGGGAGGATCCAAGAGACCCAGTACTTC. This chain connects TRBV5-6 to TRBJ2-5, with TRBD2 identical over 10 bases. CDR1 SGHDT and CDR2 YYEEEE come from the germline V gene. J was trimmed by 1 base and V by 0 bases; bases with no gene match: 6. The CDR3 runs to 17 residues.

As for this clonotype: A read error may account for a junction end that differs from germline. The CDR3 loop reads CAGRPSETYSYEQYF. In nucleotides, the CDR3 is TGTGCCGGCAGACCCTCCGAGACCTACTCCTACGAGCAGTACTTC. The chain employs TRBV10-2 and TRBJ2-7; no reliable D call. CDR1 WSHSY and CDR2 SAAADI come from the germline V gene. The CDR3 is 15 residues long.

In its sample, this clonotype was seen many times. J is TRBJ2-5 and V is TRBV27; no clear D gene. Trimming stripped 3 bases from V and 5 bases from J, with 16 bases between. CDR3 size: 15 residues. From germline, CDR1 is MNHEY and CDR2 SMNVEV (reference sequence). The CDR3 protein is CASSLVARVPETQYF. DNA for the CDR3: TGTGCCAGCAGTTTGGTGGCTAGGGTCCCGGAGACCCAGTACTTC.

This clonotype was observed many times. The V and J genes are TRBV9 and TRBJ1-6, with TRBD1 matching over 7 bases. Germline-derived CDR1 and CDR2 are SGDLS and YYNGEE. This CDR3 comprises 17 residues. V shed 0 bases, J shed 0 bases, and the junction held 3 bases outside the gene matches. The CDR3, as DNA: TGTGCCAGCAGCGTAGGACAGGGACGCTCCTATAATTCACCCCTCCACTTT. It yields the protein CASSVGQGRSYNSPLHF.

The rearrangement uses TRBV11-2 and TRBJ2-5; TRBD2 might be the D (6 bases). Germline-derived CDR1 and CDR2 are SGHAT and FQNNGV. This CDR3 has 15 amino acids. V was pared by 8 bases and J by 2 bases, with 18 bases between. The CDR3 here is CASWGLGGAQETQYF. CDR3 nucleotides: TGTGCCAGCTGGGGGTTAGGAGGGGCTCAAGAGACCCAGTACTTC. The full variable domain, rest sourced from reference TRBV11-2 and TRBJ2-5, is EAGVAQSPRYKIIEKRQSVAFWCNPISGHATLYWYQQILGQGPKLLIQFQNNGVVDDSQLPKDRFSAERLKGVDSTLKIQPAKLEDSAVYLCASWGLGGAQETQYFGPGTRLLVL.

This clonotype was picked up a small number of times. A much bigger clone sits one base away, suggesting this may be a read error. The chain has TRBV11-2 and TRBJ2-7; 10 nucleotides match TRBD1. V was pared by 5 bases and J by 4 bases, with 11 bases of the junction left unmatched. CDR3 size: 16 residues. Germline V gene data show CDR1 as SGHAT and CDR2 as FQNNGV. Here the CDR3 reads CASSGIGTGEVYEQYF. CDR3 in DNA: TGTGCCAGCAGCGGTATCGGGACAGGGGAGGTTTACGAGCAGTACTTC.

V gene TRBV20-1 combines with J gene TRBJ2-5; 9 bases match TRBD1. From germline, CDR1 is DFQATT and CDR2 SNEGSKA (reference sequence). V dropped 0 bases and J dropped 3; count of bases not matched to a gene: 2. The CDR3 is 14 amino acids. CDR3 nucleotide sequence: TGCAGTGCTAGAGATTGGACAGGGGAAGAGACCCAGTACTTC. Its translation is CSARDWTGEETQYF.

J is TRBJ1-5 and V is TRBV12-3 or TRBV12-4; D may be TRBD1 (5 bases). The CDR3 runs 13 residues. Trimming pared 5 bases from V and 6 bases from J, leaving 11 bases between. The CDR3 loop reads CASSKAGGQPQHF. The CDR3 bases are TGTGCCAGCAGTAAGGCGGGGGGTCAGCCCCAGCATTTT.

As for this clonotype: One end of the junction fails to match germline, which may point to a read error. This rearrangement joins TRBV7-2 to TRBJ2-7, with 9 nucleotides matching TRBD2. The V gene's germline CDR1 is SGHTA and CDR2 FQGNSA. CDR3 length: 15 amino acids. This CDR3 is CASSQGTSSGEEQHF. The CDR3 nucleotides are TGCGCCAGCAGCCAAGGGACGTCTAGCGGGGAGGAGCAGCACTTC.

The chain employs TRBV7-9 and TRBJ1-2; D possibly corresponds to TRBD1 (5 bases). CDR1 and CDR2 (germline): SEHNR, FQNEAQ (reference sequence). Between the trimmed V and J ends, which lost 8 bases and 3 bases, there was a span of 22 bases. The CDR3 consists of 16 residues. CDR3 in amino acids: CASSPILGTGDYGYTF. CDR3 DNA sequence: TGTGCCAGCTCACCAATTCTCGGGACGGGCGACTATGGCTACACCTTC.

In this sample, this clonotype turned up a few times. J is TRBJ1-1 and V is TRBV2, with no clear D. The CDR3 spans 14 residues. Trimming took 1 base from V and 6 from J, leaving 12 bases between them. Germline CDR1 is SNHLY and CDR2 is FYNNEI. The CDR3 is CASSEGYRPAEAFF. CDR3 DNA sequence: TGTGCCAGCAGTGAAGGGTATAGGCCGGCTGAAGCTTTCTTT.

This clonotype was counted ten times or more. The CDR3 reads CAISRLRGRAGETQYF. CDR3 sequence (DNA): TGTGCCATCAGTCGACTGCGCGGGAGGGCCGGAGAGACCCAGTACTTC. J is TRBJ2-5 and V is TRBV10-3; 9 bases align to TRBD2. V lost 5 bases and J lost 4; bases outside the gene matches: 11. This CDR3 region has 16 residues. CDR1 is ENHRY and CDR2 is SYGVKD in the germline V gene.

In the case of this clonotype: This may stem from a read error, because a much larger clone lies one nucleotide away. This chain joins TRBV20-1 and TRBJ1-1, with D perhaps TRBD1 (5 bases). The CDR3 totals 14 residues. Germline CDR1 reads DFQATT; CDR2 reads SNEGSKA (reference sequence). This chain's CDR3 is CSAGDLTGNTEAFF. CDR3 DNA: TGCAGTGCTGGAGATCTAACAGGGAACACTGAAGCTTTCTTT.

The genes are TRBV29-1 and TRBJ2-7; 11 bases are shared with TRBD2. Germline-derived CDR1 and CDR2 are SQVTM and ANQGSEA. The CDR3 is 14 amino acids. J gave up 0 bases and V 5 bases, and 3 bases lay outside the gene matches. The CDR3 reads CSVWTSGLSYEQYF. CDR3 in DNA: TGCAGCGTTTGGACTAGCGGGCTCTCCTACGAGCAGTACTTC.

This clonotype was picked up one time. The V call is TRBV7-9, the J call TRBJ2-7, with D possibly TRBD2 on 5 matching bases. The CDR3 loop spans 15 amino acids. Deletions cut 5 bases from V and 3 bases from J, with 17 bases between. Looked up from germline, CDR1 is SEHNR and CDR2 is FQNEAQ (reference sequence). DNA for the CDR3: TGTGCCAGCAGCCTAAACCCGACTAACCACTACGAGCAGTACTTC. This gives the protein CASSLNPTNHYEQYF.